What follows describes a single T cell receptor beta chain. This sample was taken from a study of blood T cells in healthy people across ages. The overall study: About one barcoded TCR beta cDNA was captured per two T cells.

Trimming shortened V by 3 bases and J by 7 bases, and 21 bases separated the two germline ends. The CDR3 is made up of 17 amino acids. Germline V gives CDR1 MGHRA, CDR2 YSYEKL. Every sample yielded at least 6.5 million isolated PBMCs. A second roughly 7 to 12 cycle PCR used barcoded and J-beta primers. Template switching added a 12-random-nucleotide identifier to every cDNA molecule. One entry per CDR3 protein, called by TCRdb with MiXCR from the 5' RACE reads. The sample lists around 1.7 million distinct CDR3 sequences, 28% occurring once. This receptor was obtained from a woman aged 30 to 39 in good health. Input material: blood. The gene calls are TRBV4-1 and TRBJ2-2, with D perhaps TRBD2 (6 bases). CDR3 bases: TGCGCCAGCAGCCAGCTCTCCTCCCGGGACTGGGGCGGGGAGCTGTTTTTT. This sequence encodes CASSQLSSRDWGGELFF.